The TCR beta chain described here comes from a study of molecular identifiers for immune sequencing clone quantification. For this clonotype: Its antigen is as yet unknown.

Using a CD8+CD4-CCR7+CD45RA+ phenotype, naive CD8 T cells were sorted. Study findings and constraints: The study found clones above 20 RNA copies held over 98% of effector molecules and under 1% in naive cells.

Bulk TCR libraries were made with methods that had been previously described and with listed TCR primers. TCRdb fed the PCR reads into MiXCR, producing one record per CDR3 protein. This sample yields around 460,000 distinct CDR3 sequences, of which less than 30% are seen a single time; 0.76% belongs to the top ten. The CDR3 sequence is 13 residues long. V was pared by 5 bases and J by 4 bases, with 11 bases between. The chain uses TRBV12-3 or TRBV12-4 and TRBJ2-5, with D uncertain. The sequenced sample was naive CD8+ T cells from blood, with Jurkat cell RNA spiked in. As for subset: FACS-sorted CD8+CD4-CCR7+CD45RA+ naive T cells. The source of this sequence is a human donor in good health. Some libraries in this study had Jurkat cell RNA spiked in. Here the CDR3 reads CASSGPGPETQYF. The CDR3 nucleotides read TGTGCCAGCAGTGGCCCGGGTCCAGAGACCCAGTACTTC.